What follows is one TCR beta chain and its context. What it binds is not known. Using immunoSEQ multiplex PCR, the repertoire was profiled, and TCRdb retains in-frame clones only, with some absent. The sample consists of 150,000 to 160,000 clones, over 80% of them appearing once. This sample is drawn from a study of radiation and T cells in renal cell carcinoma. Study-wide background: Nephrectomy followed 15 Gy stereotactic body radiation by 4 weeks.

Germline V lookup: CDR1 SGHRS, CDR2 YFSETQ. The CDR3 is 16 amino acids. V lost 4 bases and J lost 4, with 17 bases in between. Findings and limits, study-wide: Without pretreatment biopsies, baseline tumor clonotype presence was undetermined. In blood, top tumor clones expanded by 2 weeks, shrinking by 4.

The sample's time point: blood 2 weeks post-SBRT. Specified treatment: 15 Gy SBRT to primary tumor, nephrectomy 4 weeks later. Clear cell pathology was present in this patient's renal cell carcinoma. Sequencing was performed on blood, taken from a patient whose treatment included radiotherapy and nephrectomy. The chain combines TRBV5-1 with TRBJ2-2; D gene ambiguous. This receptor was identified in a woman in her 50s with renal cell carcinoma. CDR3 residues: CASSRSRVPTTGELFF. The CDR3 DNA sequence: TGCGCCAGCAGCCGGAGTCGGGTCCCGACCACCGGGGAGCTGTTTTTT.